This T cell receptor beta chain was documented in a study of blood T cells in healthy people across ages. Together with a sample-barcoded 5' primer, a J-beta primer mix was included in a second PCR lasting about 6 to 12 cycles. TCRdb called the 5' RACE reads again in MiXCR, with one record for every CDR3 protein. This sample has about 830,000 distinct CDR3 sequences, with around two thirds found just once. V gave up 2 bases and J gave up 0 bases; unmatched junction bases: 5. The CDR3 spans 16 residues. Germline V lookup: CDR1 DFQATT, CDR2 SNEGSKA (reference sequence). Sequenced material: blood. This TCR derives from a man aged 25 to 45 in good health. The rearrangement links TRBV20-1 to TRBJ2-1; 9 nucleotides line up with TRBD2. The CDR3 DNA reads as TGCAGTGCTAGAAATCTAGCGGGGCTCTCCTACAATGAGCAGTTCTTC. Translated: CSARNLAGLSYNEQFF.